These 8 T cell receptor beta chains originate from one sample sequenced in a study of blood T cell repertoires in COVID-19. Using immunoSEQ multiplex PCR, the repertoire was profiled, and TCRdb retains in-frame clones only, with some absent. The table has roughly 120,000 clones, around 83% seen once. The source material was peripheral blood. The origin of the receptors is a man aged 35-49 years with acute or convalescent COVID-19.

The CDR3 loop is CASSPMVGDYEQYF. CDR3 DNA: TGCGCCAGCAGCCCAATGGTAGGGGACTACGAGCAGTACTTC. The V call is TRBV5-1, the J call TRBJ2-7, with D possibly being TRBD1 (5 bases). The CDR3 spans 14 residues. Trimming cost V 4 bases and J 3 bases, with 14 bases left between them. Germline V CDR1 and CDR2: SGHRS, YFSETQ.

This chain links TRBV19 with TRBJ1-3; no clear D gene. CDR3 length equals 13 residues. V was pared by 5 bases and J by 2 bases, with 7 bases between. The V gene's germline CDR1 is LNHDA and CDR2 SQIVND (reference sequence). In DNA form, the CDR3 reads TGTGCCAGTAGTGATTCTACTGGAAACACCATATATTTT. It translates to CASSDSTGNTIYF.

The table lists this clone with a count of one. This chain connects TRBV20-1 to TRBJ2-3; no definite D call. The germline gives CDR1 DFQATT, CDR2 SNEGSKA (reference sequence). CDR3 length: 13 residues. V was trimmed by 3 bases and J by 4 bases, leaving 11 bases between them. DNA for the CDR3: TGCAGTGCTAGTGTTTCCCCCGCAGATACGCAGTATTTT. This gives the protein CSASVSPADTQYF.

The CDR3 reads CASSLDGRPSGNTIYF. DNA for the CDR3: TGCGCCAGCAGCTTGGACGGGAGGCCCTCTGGAAACACCATATATTTT. The gene calls are TRBV5-1 and TRBJ1-3, with unresolved D. V was cut by 0 bases and J by 0 bases, with 10 bases left in between. Germline CDR1 is SGHRS and CDR2 is YFSETQ. The CDR3 totals 16 residues.

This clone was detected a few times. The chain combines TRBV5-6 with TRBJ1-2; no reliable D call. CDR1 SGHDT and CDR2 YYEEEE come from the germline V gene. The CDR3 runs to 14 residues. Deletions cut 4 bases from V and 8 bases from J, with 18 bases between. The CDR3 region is CASSLNFRGDGYTF. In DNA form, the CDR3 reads TGTGCCAGCAGCCTAAATTTCCGGGGAGACGGCTACACCTTC.

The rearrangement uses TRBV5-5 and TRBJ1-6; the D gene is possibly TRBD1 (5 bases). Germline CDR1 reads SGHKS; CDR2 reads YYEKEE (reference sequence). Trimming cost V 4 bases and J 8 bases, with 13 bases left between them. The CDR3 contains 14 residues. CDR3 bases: TGTGCCAGCAGCCATGGTTCAGGGTATTCACCCCTCCACTTT. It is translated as CASSHGSGYSPLHF.

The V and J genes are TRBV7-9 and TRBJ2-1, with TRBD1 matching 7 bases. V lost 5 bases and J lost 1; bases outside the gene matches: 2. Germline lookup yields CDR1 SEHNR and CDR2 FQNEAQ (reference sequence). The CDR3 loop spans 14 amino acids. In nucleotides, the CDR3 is TGTGCCAGCAGCACAGGGGTATCCTACAATGAGCAGTTCTTC. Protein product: CASSTGVSYNEQFF.

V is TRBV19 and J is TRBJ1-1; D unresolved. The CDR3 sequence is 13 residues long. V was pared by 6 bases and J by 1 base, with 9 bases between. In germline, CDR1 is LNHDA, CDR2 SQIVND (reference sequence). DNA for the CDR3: TGTGCCAGTAGCTCGCCTAGGAACACTGAAGCTTTCTTT. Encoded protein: CASSSPRNTEAFF.